The text below deals with one T cell receptor beta chain. The sample, roughly 9.5 milliliters of peripheral blood, was drawn from each donor. Isolation yielded PBMCs, at least 7 million per sample, in every case. Each sample yielded at least 5.5 micrograms of PBMC total RNA. The data were taken from a study of blood T cells in healthy people across ages. Sample-barcoded 5' priming and a J-beta primer mix drove a second PCR of about 6 to 12 cycles. In TCRdb, the 5' RACE reads were re-called with MiXCR into one record per CDR3 protein. Of roughly 2 million distinct CDR3 sequences listed, less than 50% were seen once; the top ten hold approximately 2.1%. V lost 0 bases to trimming and J lost 12 bases, with 15 bases between them. Per the germline V gene, CDR1 is DFQATT and CDR2 is SNEGSKA (reference sequence). CDR3 length equals 13 residues.

The rearrangement links TRBV20-1 to TRBJ2-1; D is uncertain. The clonotype was recovered from a woman in her forties in good health. Source material: blood. CDR3 loop: CSARDPGPKGQFF. The CDR3, as DNA: TGCAGTGCTAGAGATCCTGGACCAAAGGGGCAGTTCTTC.